These 12 T cell receptor beta chains share one sample of origin, sequenced in a study of T cells in localized non-small cell lung cancer. The table came from immunoSEQ multiplex PCR; TCRdb's copy has only in-frame clones and leaves some out. The table shows some 2,000 clones, with about a quarter occurring only once. The source was normal lung tissue next to the tumor, collected before any cancer treatment. The receptors originated from a female donor over 55 with stage I lung adenocarcinoma.

This clone was found a few times. The gene calls are TRBV10-3 and TRBJ2-1, with 9 bases lining up with TRBD2. The CDR3 runs to 18 residues. CDR1 is ENHRY and CDR2 is SYGVKD in the germline V gene. Losses at the gene ends were 2 bases for V and 1 base for J; bases not matched to a gene: 9. The CDR3: CAISEGSGRSLSYNEQFF. In nucleotides, the CDR3 is TGTGCCATCAGTGAGGGTAGCGGGAGATCTCTTTCCTACAATGAGCAGTTCTTC.

The rearrangement links TRBV15 to TRBJ2-7, with 13 bases aligning to TRBD2. CDR1 is LNHNV, CDR2 YYDKDF, per germline (reference sequence). The CDR3 is 15 residues long. Trimming cost V 5 bases and J 2 bases; bases outside gene matches: 3. CDR3 amino acids: CATSEGLAGAYEQYF. In DNA, the CDR3 is TGTGCCACCAGCGAAGGACTAGCGGGGGCCTACGAGCAGTACTTC.

This clone qualifies as large. The chain has TRBV11-3 and TRBJ2-1; 11 nucleotides line up with TRBD2. Germline CDR1 is SGHNT and CDR2 is YENEEA. The CDR3 totals 15 residues. V lost 3 bases to trimming and J lost 7 bases; unmatched junction nucleotides: 5. CDR3 nucleotides: TGTGCCAGCAGCTTTACTAGCGGGAGTGGAAATGAGCAGTTCTTC. Its protein is CASSFTSGSGNEQFF.

This clone was counted between two and nine times. This chain uses TRBV11-3 with TRBJ2-1; 13 bases map to TRBD2. Trimming took 2 bases from V and 8 from J; bases not matched to a gene: 3. Germline CDR1 and CDR2: SGHNT and YENEEA. This CDR3 is 15 amino acids long. Here the CDR3 DNA reads TGTGCCAGCAGCTTAATACTAGCGGGAGGGGATGAGCAGTTCTTC. This gives the protein CASSLILAGGDEQFF.

The V gene is TRBV19, the J gene TRBJ2-7, with TRBD2 matching over 13 bases. J was trimmed by 2 bases and V by 5 bases; bases with no gene match: 3. The CDR3 has 15 residues. CDR1 LNHDA and CDR2 SQIVND come from the germline V gene (reference sequence). CDR3 amino acids: CASSVGTSGTYEQYF. The CDR3 region has the DNA TGTGCCAGTAGTGTTGGGACTAGCGGGACCTACGAGCAGTACTTC.

The CDR3 loop is CASSIMMDNEQYF. CDR3 sequence (DNA): TGTGCCAGTAGTATCATGATGGATAACGAGCAGTACTTC. The V and J genes are TRBV19 and TRBJ2-7; D remains ambiguous. The CDR3 is made up of 13 amino acids. CDR1 LNHDA and CDR2 SQIVND come from the germline V gene (reference sequence). The V gene lost 3 bases and the J gene lost 5 bases, with 11 bases spanning the gap.

The chain joins TRBV14 to TRBJ2-5; D not certain. The CDR3 runs to 12 residues. The germline V gene has CDR1 SGHDN and CDR2 FVKESK. V lost 0 bases and J 5 bases, leaving 4 bases between the germline ends. This CDR3 is CASSQDSETQYF. The CDR3 nucleotides read TGTGCCAGCAGCCAAGATTCGGAGACCCAGTACTTC.

The chain employs TRBV29-1 and TRBJ2-5; 7 nucleotides line up with TRBD1. Germline V lookup: CDR1 SQVTM, CDR2 ANQGSEA. The CDR3 runs to 14 residues. The V and J ends lost 5 bases and 1 base, in that order; junction bases with no gene match: 7. CDR3 region: CSVFPGQSQETQYF. As DNA, the CDR3 is TGCAGCGTTTTCCCGGGACAGTCCCAAGAGACCCAGTACTTC.

This clone is medium-sized by share. V gene TRBV9 combines with J gene TRBJ1-5; D remains unclear. The CDR3 is 15 residues long. V was trimmed by 5 bases and J by 4 bases, leaving 16 bases between them. The germline V gene encodes CDR1 SGDLS and CDR2 YYNGEE. The CDR3 region has the DNA TGTGCCAGCAGTGAGTCCAGGATTGAGAATCAGCCCCAGCATTTT. It yields the protein CASSESRIENQPQHF.

The gene calls are TRBV6-8 and TRBJ2-7, with D unresolved. Between the trimmed V and J ends, which lost 4 bases and 3 bases, there was a span of 16 bases. The CDR3 contains 15 residues. Looked up from germline, CDR1 is MNHGY and CDR2 is SAAAGT. CDR3 sequence (DNA): TGTGCCAGCAGTTCTTACTTCCTGATGGGCTACGAGCAGTACTTC. Protein sequence: CASSSYFLMGYEQYF.

This clone showed up just a few times. The V and J genes are TRBV28 and TRBJ2-5, with TRBD2 matching 9 bases. Trimming cost V 3 bases and J 3 bases; bases outside gene matches: 2. Per the germline V gene, CDR1 is MDHEN and CDR2 is SYDVKM. The CDR3 length is 14 residues. Here the CDR3 reads CASSLAGGEETQYF. The CDR3 DNA reads TGTGCCAGCAGTTTGGCGGGGGGGGAAGAGACCCAGTACTTC.

This chain links TRBV29-1 with TRBJ1-2; 8 bases map to TRBD1. V was clipped by 4 bases and J by 8 bases; unmatched bases: 6. Germline CDR1 reads SQVTM; CDR2 reads ANQGSEA. CDR3 length equals 12 residues. CDR3: CSVGDRGDGYTF. CDR3 nucleotide sequence: TGCAGCGTTGGTGACAGGGGAGACGGCTACACCTTC.